This T cell receptor beta chain was retrieved from a study of blood T cell repertoires in COVID-19. Only in-frame clones appear in the TCRdb table, and some are missing; sequencing was by immunoSEQ multiplex PCR. This table holds some 270,000 clones, about 91% found once. V dropped 6 bases and J dropped 1 base, with 14 bases sitting between them. This CDR3 has 14 amino acids. Germline V gene data show CDR1 as GTSNPN and CDR2 as SVGIG (reference sequence). V gene TRBV30 combines with J gene TRBJ2-3, with D tentatively TRBD2 (5 bases). This clonotype was obtained from a man aged 40-49 years who had been exposed to COVID-19. Material: PBMCs or T cells enriched from blood (not recorded which). The DNA for the CDR3 is TGTGCCTGTAGCGCTGTCATGGGCACAGATACGCAGTATTTT. Protein sequence: CACSAVMGTDTQYF.